These 11 T cell receptor beta chains originate from one sample sequenced in a study of spatial heterogeneity in lung cancer. Time point specified: sample taken at primary tumor resection. Researchers sequenced whole RNA taken from tumor, nontumor lung or frozen PBMC without sorting. TCRdb itself ran the 5' RACE reads through MiXCR, one entry per CDR3 protein. Of roughly 48,000 distinct CDR3 sequences listed, 5.3% are singletons. Here the sequenced sample was PBMCs, taken at surgery. The receptors originated from a male donor with early-stage non-small cell lung cancer.

This clonotype was observed at least ten times. V and J are TRBV11-2 and TRBJ2-1, with TRBD2 identical over 9 bases. Trimming took 0 bases from V and 7 from J; bases not matched to a gene: 16. Germline CDR1 is SGHAT and CDR2 is FQNNGV. CDR3 length equals 19 residues. CDR3 bases: TGTGCCAGCAGCTTAGATATGGGGGCAGCGGGAGGTCTCTGGAATGAGCAGTTCTTC. Translating it yields CASSLDMGAAGGLWNEQFF.

This clonotype was observed at least ten times. The chain carries TRBV20-1 and TRBJ2-3, with 9 bases lining up with TRBD1. CDR3 length: 14 residues. The J segment lost 6 bases and the V segment lost 6 bases, leaving 10 bases of the junction unmatched. Per germline, CDR1 DFQATT and CDR2 SNEGSKA (reference sequence). CDR3 loop: CSAKQGAPRDTQYF. The CDR3 bases are TGCAGTGCGAAACAGGGGGCCCCCCGGGATACGCAGTATTTT.

There are many counts of this clonotype. CDR3 DNA sequence: TGTGCCAGCTTCAAAAGTGGGTCGAATTCACCCCTCCACTTT. Its protein product is CASFKSGSNSPLHF. The chain has TRBV7-9 and TRBJ1-6; unclear D gene. Germline CDR1 is SEHNR and CDR2 is FQNEAQ (reference sequence). The CDR3 runs 14 residues. The V and J ends lost 8 bases and 7 bases respectively, with 15 bases between them.

The sample holds many counts of this clonotype. The J gene is TRBJ2-3, the V gene TRBV29-1; 9 bases agree with TRBD2. CDR3 size: 16 residues. V lost 4 bases and J lost 3; bases outside the gene matches: 11. CDR1 and CDR2 from the germline V gene are SQVTM and ANQGSEA. The DNA of the CDR3 is TGCAGCGTTGGCGGCGGTTTAACTAGCGGGACAGATACGCAGTATTTT. Translated, it gives CSVGGGLTSGTDTQYF.

This clonotype was seen at least ten times. This chain uses TRBV19 with TRBJ1-1; weak D call: TRBD1 (6 bases). Per germline, CDR1 LNHDA and CDR2 SQIVND (reference sequence). V lost 6 bases to trimming and J lost 6 bases, with 23 bases between them. This CDR3 contains 16 residues. The CDR3 nucleotides are TGTGCCAGTAGCAAAATAGGAGTAACAGGGAGCGCTGAAGCTTTCTTT. It translates to CASSKIGVTGSAEAFF.

In its sample, this clonotype was seen many times. The CDR3 nucleotides read TGTGCCAGCAGTAAGGACCGGTTCGAGCAGTACTTC. Translating gives CASSKDRFEQYF. This rearrangement joins TRBV2 to TRBJ2-7; D is undetermined. The germline CDR1 and CDR2 sequences are SNHLY and FYNNEI. The CDR3 extends over 12 amino acids. Trimming took off 5 bases at V and 6 bases at J, with 11 bases between the two ends.

This clonotype occurred many times. A much bigger clone sits one base away, suggesting this may be a read error. V usage is TRBV6-2 or TRBV6-3 and J usage is TRBJ2-7; 14 positions agree with TRBD2. Germline V lookup: CDR1 MNHEY, CDR2 SVGEGT. V lost 6 bases to trimming and J lost 5 bases; unmatched junction nucleotides: 3. The CDR3 consists of 14 residues. In DNA, the CDR3 is TGTGCCAGCAGCCCGGGACTAGCGGGAGACGAGCAGTACTTC. Protein sequence: CASSPGLAGDEQYF.

This clonotype was picked up many times. This rearrangement joins TRBV7-3 to TRBJ2-1; 7 nucleotides align to TRBD2. The ends lost 5 bases at V and 4 bases at J; junction bases unmatched: 14. Germline-derived CDR1 and CDR2 are SGHTA and FQGTGA. The CDR3 consists of 17 residues. The CDR3 DNA is TGTGCCAGCAGCCTTAAGGGAGGGGAATATCTGTACAATGAGCAGTTCTTC. Encoded protein: CASSLKGGEYLYNEQFF. The whole variable domain, remainder taken from reference TRBV7-3 and TRBJ2-1, is GAGVSQTPSNKVTEKGKYVELRCDPISGHTALYWYRQSLGQGPEFLIYFQGTGAADDSGLPNDRFFAVRPEGSVSTLKIQRTERGDSAVYLCASSLKGGEYLYNEQFFGPGTRLTVL.

At least ten counts were recorded for this clonotype. The CDR3 sequence: CASSPGSGTNYEQYF. The CDR3 DNA follows: TGTGCCAGCAGTCCCGGGTCGGGGACTAACTACGAGCAGTACTTC. V usage is TRBV27 and J usage is TRBJ2-7; 7 nucleotides align to TRBD2. This CDR3 is built from 15 residues. Germline values: CDR1 MNHEY, CDR2 SMNVEV (reference sequence). The junction had 10 bases not matched to a gene; V was cut back by 5 bases and J by 3 bases.

This clonotype occurred many times. The gene calls are TRBV7-2 and TRBJ1-6; possible D gene TRBD1, 5 bases. Germline CDR1 and CDR2: SGHTA and FQGNSA. Trimming cost V 4 bases and J 0 bases, with 10 bases left between them. CDR3 length equals 16 residues. The CDR3 is CASSSGGSSYNSPLHF. CDR3 nucleotide sequence: TGTGCCAGCAGCTCCGGGGGGAGCTCCTATAATTCACCCCTCCACTTT.

The V and J genes are TRBV7-8 and TRBJ2-6; 7 bases align to TRBD1. CDR1 and CDR2 (germline): SGHVS, FQNEAQ. The trim removed 3 bases at V and 2 bases at J, leaving 4 bases unmatched. The CDR3 sequence is 16 residues long. Written as DNA, the CDR3 is TGTGCCAGCAGCTTCGCGACAGGGACTGGGGCCAACGTCCTGACTTTC. This gives the protein CASSFATGTGANVLTF.